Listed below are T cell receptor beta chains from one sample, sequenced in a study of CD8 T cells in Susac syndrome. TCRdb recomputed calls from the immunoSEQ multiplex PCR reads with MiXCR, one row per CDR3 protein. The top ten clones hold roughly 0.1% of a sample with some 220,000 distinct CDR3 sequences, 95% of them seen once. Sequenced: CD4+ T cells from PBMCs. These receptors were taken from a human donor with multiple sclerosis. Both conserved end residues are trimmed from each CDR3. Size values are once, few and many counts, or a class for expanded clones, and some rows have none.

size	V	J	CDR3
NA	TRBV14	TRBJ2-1	ASSQDLWLGQF
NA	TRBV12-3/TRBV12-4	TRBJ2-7	ASSTVSYEQY
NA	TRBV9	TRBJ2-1	ASSVGTSGFNEQF
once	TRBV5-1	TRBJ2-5	ASSLGLAGAPPEETQY
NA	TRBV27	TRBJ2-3	ASSSLTAGSSTDTQY
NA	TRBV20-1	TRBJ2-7	SAHTSGREQY
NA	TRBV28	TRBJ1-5	ASNTGTGLNQPQH
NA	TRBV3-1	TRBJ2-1	ASSQSQGGQF
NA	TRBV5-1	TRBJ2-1	ASSYSPGFARNEQF
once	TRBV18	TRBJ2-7	ASSPGATYEQY
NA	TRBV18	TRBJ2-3	ASSPGGSTDTQY
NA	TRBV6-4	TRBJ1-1	ARIKMGANTEAF
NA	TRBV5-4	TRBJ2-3	ASNSGASTDTQY
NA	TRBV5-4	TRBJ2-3	ASRTDRAPTDTQY
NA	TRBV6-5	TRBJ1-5	ASSTTGQADQPQH
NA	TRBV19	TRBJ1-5	ASMGTENNQPQH
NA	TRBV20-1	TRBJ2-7	SASLLGGSSYEQY
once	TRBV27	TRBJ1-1	ASSLRGAHINTEAF